This T cell receptor beta chain was sequenced in a study of beta chain features in type 1 diabetes. Remarks on this clone: Its antigen is currently unknown.

The entirety of the isolated RNA underwent reverse transcription, so expressed TCRB transcripts were sequenced. Sequenced by immunoSEQ multiplex PCR; TCRdb stores in-frame clones only, minus some. The table includes 150,000 to 200,000 clones, 7.5% to 9.5% detected once. Study-level points and caveats: Moderate yet significant TCRB CDR3 shortening was seen in Type 1 diabetes patients in all four CD4+ subsets.

The sequenced sample consisted of central memory CD4+ T cells from blood. This receptor was identified in a woman aged 18-30 years with type 1 diabetes.

In DNA, the CDR3 is TGTGCCAGCAGCTTAGTGAGTAGGGGATCTAATTCACCCCTCCACTTT. It specifies CASSLVSRGSNSPLHF. This sequence joins TRBV7-2 and TRBJ1-6, with D tentatively TRBD1 (5 bases). From germline, CDR1 is SGHTA and CDR2 FQGNSA. CDR3 length: 16 amino acids. The ends were cut back, 1 base at V and 6 bases at J, with 13 bases in the middle.